The clone carrying this TCR beta chain was counted many times. Its antigen is unknown. Each CDR3 protein gets one entry after TCRdb re-called the RT-PCR reads with MiXCR. The sample has a few hundred thousand distinct CDR3 sequences, around 7.7% seen once. The record originates from a study of response to subunit inactivated influenza vaccine. Study-wide results and caveats: Researchers suggested that each seasonal influenza vaccination recruits few new T cells.

The CDR3 is 15 residues long. CDR1 SGHTA and CDR2 FQGNSA come from the germline V gene. J lost 4 bases, V lost 5 bases, and 7 bases had no gene match. The chain links TRBV7-2 to TRBJ2-3; 9 bases fit TRBD2. Material: PBMCs from blood, obtained less than 25 months after vaccination. This receptor was identified in a man aged 45 to 70 who received an inactivated influenza vaccine. CDR3 amino acids: CASSQTAGGPDTQYF. Written as DNA, the CDR3 is TGTGCCAGCAGCCAAACAGCGGGAGGTCCAGATACGCAGTATTTT.